The text below deals with one T cell receptor (beta chain). As yet, its antigen is unknown. As for time point: week 23, last vaccination. Vaccinated patients received 300 ug of mutant IDH1 20-mer peptide per dose, with topical imiquimod. The data are from a study of a mutant IDH1 vaccine in newly diagnosed glioma. The table came from immunoSEQ multiplex PCR; TCRdb's copy has only in-frame clones and leaves some out. The sample carries 38,000 or so clones, about four fifths recorded once. The germline CDR1 and CDR2 sequences are MNHEY and SMNVEV (reference sequence). Trimming left V 1 base short and J 4 bases short, with 10 bases between. This CDR3 is 15 amino acids long.

The clonotype was recovered from a middle-aged man with glioma. The V call is TRBV27, the J call TRBJ2-2; TRBD2 might be the D (6 bases). Specimen: PBMCs, collected from a glioma patient whose treatment included an IDH1 peptide vaccine. The CDR3: CASSLFRDSTGELFF. The CDR3 nucleotides read TGTGCCAGCAGTTTATTCCGGGACTCCACCGGGGAGCTGTTTTTT.